This TCR beta chain was identified during a study of cytomegalovirus exposure and HLA in healthy donors. The wider study: Of roughly 400 genotyped donors, 65% to 85% clustered with self-reported Caucasian donors.

The PCR used 60 Vbeta and 13 Jbeta primers. Libraries were prepared by immunoSEQ multiplex PCR; TCRdb keeps only in-frame clonotypes and omits some of them. The sample includes 100,000 to 150,000 clones. Whole-study results and caveats: In an earlier analysis, productive rearrangement rates for most beta V segments clustered near 87% or 30%. Altogether, 150 to 200 TCR beta chains were recorded as cytomegalovirus-associated.

The CDR3 sequence is 14 residues long. V was pared by 5 bases and J by 1 base, with 12 bases between. In germline, CDR1 is LNHDA, CDR2 SQIVND (reference sequence). Comment on this clone: The antigen is not known.

V usage is TRBV19 and J usage is TRBJ2-7; D gene ambiguous. The sequenced material came from PBMCs. The receptor was derived from a man in his thirties or forties in good health and CMV-seronegative. CDR3: CASSLRLSSYEQYF. The CDR3 nucleotides are TGTGCCAGTAGTCTAAGACTGTCGTCCTACGAGCAGTACTTC.